The sequence of this T cell receptor (beta chain) was determined in a study of shared clonotypes between healthy human individuals. Germline V gene lookup returns CDR1 MNHNY and CDR2 SVGAGI (reference sequence). V was pared by 6 bases and J by 7 bases, with 21 bases between. CDR3 length: 15 residues. Produced via immunoSEQ multiplex PCR; TCRdb's table is partial and in-frame only. Counted here are roughly 2.6 million clones, roughly nine tenths occurring once; the ten biggest clones make up under 0.15%. This sequence was found in a man aged 18 to 29 in good health. This sequence joins TRBV6-6 and TRBJ2-5, with D maybe TRBD1 (5 bases). Input material: naive CD4+ T cells sorted from blood. Sample subset: CD45RA+ positively selected. The chain's CDR3 is CASRTRDQSTGTQYF. CDR3 in DNA: TGTGCCAGCAGAACCCGAGACCAGAGTACAGGGACCCAGTACTTC.